Below, one TCR beta chain is given with its context. Trimming shortened V by 1 base and J by 4 bases, and 20 bases separated the two germline ends. There are 18 residues in the CDR3. CDR1 and CDR2 (germline): SGHRS, YFSETQ. The data are from a study of T cell responses to AZD1222 COVID-19 vaccine. Sequenced by immunoSEQ multiplex PCR; TCRdb stores in-frame clones only, minus some. The table lists about 140,000 clones, 80% to 95% of them singletons. The material was peripheral blood, obtained on day 0 of AZD1222 vaccination. The chain is built from TRBV5-1 and TRBJ2-2, with D possibly being TRBD2 (7 bases). This sequence originates from an adult in good health. The CDR3 DNA reads TGCGCCAGCAGCTTGAGGGCCGGGGGGCCTGCGAGCACCGGGGAGCTGTTTTTT. This translates into CASSLRAGGPASTGELFF.